Presented here are 31 T cell receptor beta chains from one specimen sequenced in a study of blood T cell repertoires in COVID-19. Generated by immunoSEQ multiplex PCR, the TCRdb table keeps only in-frame clones and is missing some. Of tens of thousands of clones listed, roughly 82% are singletons. The sample was peripheral blood. The receptors originated from a human donor in a cohort sampled during active COVID-19.

The sample holds a few counts of this clone. The rearrangement links TRBV29-1 to TRBJ1-1; D unclear. V was cut by 7 bases and J by 1 base, with 4 bases left in between. Germline CDR1 reads SQVTM; CDR2 reads ANQGSEA. The CDR3 runs 10 residues. The CDR3 DNA reads TGCAGCGGTCGGAACACTGAAGCTTTCTTT. This gives the protein CSGRNTEAFF.

The chain joins TRBV11-1 to TRBJ1-1; the D gene is possibly TRBD1 (5 bases). Trimming left V 2 bases short and J 1 base short, with 14 bases between. The CDR3 spans 16 residues. The germline V gene has CDR1 SGHAT and CDR2 FQDESV (reference sequence). CDR3 nucleotide sequence: TGTGCCAGCAGCTTAATCTATGGGGCTCAGAACACTGAAGCTTTCTTT. Protein: CASSLIYGAQNTEAFF. Drawing the rest from reference TRBV11-1 and TRBJ1-1, the complete variable domain is EAEVAQSPRYKITEKSQAVAFWCDPISGHATLYWYRQILGQGPELLVQFQDESVVDDSQLPKDRFSAERLKGVDSTLKIQPAELGDSAMYLCASSLIYGAQNTEAFFGQGTRLTVV.

This sequence joins TRBV7-8 and TRBJ2-2, with D tentatively TRBD2 (5 bases). The V and J ends lost 3 bases and 5 bases respectively, with 16 bases between them. This CDR3 is built from 16 residues. CDR1 is SGHVS, CDR2 FQNEAQ, per germline. The CDR3 spells CASSFRQDTGTGELFF. DNA of the CDR3: TGTGCCAGCAGCTTCCGACAAGACACGGGGACCGGGGAGCTGTTTTTT.

The table lists this clone with a few counts. The V call is TRBV6-1, the J call TRBJ1-6; 7 bases match TRBD1. Germline CDR1 MNHNS, CDR2 SASEGT. V trimming: 2 bases; J trimming: 10 bases; junction bases outside the gene matches: 5. This CDR3 region has 14 residues. The CDR3 nucleotides are TGTGCCAGCAGTGAATGGCAGGGGGGCTCACCCCTCCACTTT. Translated: CASSEWQGGSPLHF.

The rearrangement uses TRBV3-1 (or the pseudogene TRBV3-2) and TRBJ2-7; 10 positions match TRBD2. Germline loops: CDR1 LGHDT, CDR2 YNNKEL (reference sequence). V trimming: 3 bases; J trimming: 5 bases; junction bases outside the gene matches: 4. CDR3 length: 14 amino acids. In DNA form, the CDR3 reads TGTGCCAGCAGCCAGGTAGCGGGGGGCCACGAGCAGTACTTC. Its protein product is CASSQVAGGHEQYF.

The J gene is TRBJ1-6, the V gene TRBV12-3 or TRBV12-4; 7 nucleotides match TRBD1. J gave up 8 bases and V 4 bases, and 2 bases lay outside the gene matches. The CDR3 loop spans 13 amino acids. CDR3 sequence (DNA): TGTGCCAGCAGTTGGGACAGCGATTCACCCCTCCACTTT. Its translation is CASSWDSDSPLHF.

The chain is built from TRBV6-5 and TRBJ1-5, with 8 bases identical to TRBD1. Germline CDR1 and CDR2: MNHEY and SVGAGI. After removal of 4 bases from V and 5 bases from J, the junction contained 4 bases not matched to a gene. This CDR3 has 14 residues. CDR3 sequence reads: CASSSGTGHQPQHF. CDR3 in DNA: TGTGCCAGCAGTTCGGGGACAGGACATCAGCCCCAGCATTTT.

This chain joins TRBV6-1 and TRBJ1-5; no clear D gene. The V and J ends lost 2 bases and 3 bases respectively, with 11 bases between them. Germline CDR1 reads MNHNS; CDR2 reads SASEGT. CDR3 length equals 15 residues. The CDR3 nucleotides are TGTGCCAGCAGTGAATATGTTGGCATCAATCAGCCCCAGCATTTT. Translated: CASSEYVGINQPQHF.

This clone appeared a single time. This chain joins TRBV7-9 and TRBJ2-7, with D perhaps matching TRBD1 (7 bases). The CDR3 covers 13 residues. The V gene lost 5 bases and the J gene lost 7 bases, with 15 bases spanning the gap. The V gene's germline CDR1 is SEHNR and CDR2 FQNEAQ (reference sequence). CDR3 nucleotides: TGTGCCAGCAGCACGGTTTCAGGGGGGGAGCAGTACTTC. Its protein product is CASSTVSGGEQYF.

The chain couples TRBV6-2 or TRBV6-3 to TRBJ1-2; 9 positions match TRBD1. The V gene's germline CDR1 is MNHEY and CDR2 SVGEGT. This CDR3 spans 17 amino acids. V lost 0 bases, J lost 7 bases, and 12 bases stayed unmatched. The CDR3 sequence is CASSYSTRDRVGPGYTF. The CDR3, as DNA: TGTGCCAGCAGTTACTCGACGCGGGACAGGGTTGGTCCTGGCTACACCTTC.

This clone came up once. This chain connects TRBV11-3 to TRBJ1-5; D possibly corresponds to TRBD1 (6 bases). CDR3 length equals 15 residues. The V gene lost 8 bases and the J gene lost 5 bases, with 19 bases spanning the gap. The germline gives CDR1 SGHNT, CDR2 YENEEA. The CDR3 protein is CASSADPQGDQPQHF. CDR3 sequence (DNA): TGTGCCAGCTCAGCAGACCCACAGGGCGATCAGCCCCAGCATTTT.

There are a few counts of this clone. The rearrangement joins TRBV9 to TRBJ2-1; 12 bases agree with TRBD2. V lost 6 bases to trimming and J lost 10 bases; unmatched junction nucleotides: 8. Germline CDR1 and CDR2: SGDLS and YYNGEE. The CDR3 spans 14 residues. The CDR3 sequence is CASTPSGGANEQFF. The CDR3 DNA reads TGTGCCAGCACCCCTAGCGGGGGGGCCAACGAGCAGTTCTTC.

V is TRBV5-1 and J is TRBJ1-1; D is possibly TRBD1 (6 bases). CDR1 SGHRS and CDR2 YFSETQ come from the germline V gene. The CDR3 sequence is 14 residues long. V lost 4 bases and J 0 bases, leaving 10 bases between the germline ends. The CDR3 reads CASSPDRMNTEAFF. The CDR3 bases are TGCGCCAGCAGCCCGGACAGAATGAACACTGAAGCTTTCTTT.

J is TRBJ2-2 and V is TRBV7-8; 14 bases are a match to TRBD2. Germline V CDR1 and CDR2: SGHVS, FQNEAQ. The length of the CDR3 is 17 residues. Germline trimming cut 3 bases from V and 6 bases from J; bases unmatched to any gene: 6. This chain's CDR3 is CASSFLGLAGVSGELFF. CDR3 nucleotide sequence: TGTGCCAGCAGCTTTCTGGGACTAGCGGGGGTATCCGGGGAGCTGTTTTTT. The whole variable domain, remainder taken from reference TRBV7-8 and TRBJ2-2, is GAGVSQSPRYKVAKRGQDVALRCDPISGHVSLFWYQQALGQGPEFLTYFQNEAQLDKSGLPSDRFFAERPEGSVSTLKIQRTQQEDSAVYLCASSFLGLAGVSGELFFGEGSRLTVL.

This chain uses TRBV20-1 with TRBJ2-7; D perhaps matches TRBD1 (6 bases). Germline values: CDR1 DFQATT, CDR2 SNEGSKA (reference sequence). The CDR3 consists of 11 residues. The V gene lost 6 bases and the J gene lost 6 bases, with 12 bases spanning the gap. CDR3 protein: CSAKNRAEQYF. CDR3 DNA sequence: TGCAGTGCGAAAAACAGGGCCGAGCAGTACTTC.

The V gene is TRBV6-5, the J gene TRBJ1-2; D not certain. From germline, CDR1 is MNHEY and CDR2 SVGAGI. The CDR3 contains 15 residues. Trimming removed 6 bases from V and 4 bases from J, with 18 bases in between. The CDR3 coding sequence is TGTGCCAGCAGCCACCGGTGGGAGACACTCTATGGCTACACCTTC. Translating it yields CASSHRWETLYGYTF.

The rearrangement links TRBV5-1 to TRBJ1-4; D might be TRBD1 (6 bases). With 1 base removed from V and 8 bases from J, the gap between germline ends came to 15 bases. This CDR3 is built from 15 residues. Germline CDR1 is SGHRS and CDR2 is YFSETQ. The CDR3 region is CASSLYGQGQEKLFF. CDR3 in DNA: TGCGCCAGCAGCTTGTACGGTCAGGGGCAAGAAAAACTGTTTTTT.

This chain connects TRBV9 to TRBJ1-1; D not certain. CDR1 is SGDLS and CDR2 is YYNGEE in the germline V gene. This CDR3 contains 15 residues. V was cut by 0 bases and J by 1 base, with 10 bases left in between. CDR3 DNA sequence: TGTGCCAGCAGCGTAGGGAGGGTCGGGAACACTGAAGCTTTCTTT. Translated, it gives CASSVGRVGNTEAFF.

The gene calls are TRBV14 and TRBJ1-1, with no clear D. V dropped 4 bases and J dropped 1 base, with 7 bases sitting between them. The CDR3 consists of 13 residues. Germline V gene lookup returns CDR1 SGHDN and CDR2 FVKESK. CDR3 sequence (DNA): TGTGCCAGCAGCCGGAACAGGAACACTGAAGCTTTCTTT. This translates into CASSRNRNTEAFF.

V and J are TRBV12-5 and TRBJ2-7; 8 nucleotides line up with TRBD2. This CDR3 is built from 17 residues. CDR1 is LGHNT and CDR2 is FRNRAP in the germline V gene. The V and J ends lost 5 bases and 4 bases, in that order; junction bases with no gene match: 16. The chain's CDR3 is CASGPDEGRGAGYEQYF. In DNA form, the CDR3 reads TGTGCTAGTGGTCCCGACGAAGGGCGGGGGGCCGGATACGAGCAGTACTTC.

This clone was seen once. J is TRBJ2-2 and V is TRBV5-4; D may be TRBD2 (6 bases). Trimming shortened V by 5 bases and J by 6 bases, and 20 bases separated the two germline ends. CDR3 length: 16 amino acids. Germline lookup yields CDR1 SGHNT and CDR2 YYREEE (reference sequence). This chain's CDR3 is CASSILSGEDAGELFF. CDR3 nucleotide sequence: TGTGCCAGCAGTATCCTATCGGGGGAGGATGCCGGGGAGCTGTTTTTT.

This clone has only one observation. This chain connects TRBV4-1 to TRBJ2-4; TRBD2 matches 12 bases. In germline, CDR1 is MGHRA, CDR2 YSYEKL. Losses at the gene ends were 0 bases for V and 8 bases for J; bases not matched to a gene: 8. The length of the CDR3 is 17 residues. CDR3 DNA: TGCGCCAGCAGCCAAGATCCTCTACTAGCGGGGGGCCACATTCAGTACTTC. It codes for CASSQDPLLAGGHIQYF.

The genes are TRBV5-6 and TRBJ2-5; possible D gene TRBD1, 5 bases. The CDR3 has 14 residues. Trimming cost V 3 bases and J 1 base, with 10 bases left between them. Germline V gene data show CDR1 as SGHDT and CDR2 as YYEEEE. The CDR3 is CASSYLQGQETQYF. CDR3 nucleotide sequence: TGTGCCAGCAGCTACCTCCAGGGCCAAGAGACCCAGTACTTC.

The chain combines TRBV5-1 with TRBJ2-7; 8 positions match TRBD1. Germline assignment: CDR1 SGHRS and CDR2 YFSETQ. The CDR3 sequence is 15 residues long. J was trimmed by 0 bases and V by 3 bases; bases with no gene match: 5. The DNA for the CDR3 is TGCGCCAGCAGCTCGACAGGGGTAAGCTCCTACGAGCAGTACTTC. Translation: CASSSTGVSSYEQYF.

The V call is TRBV12-5, the J call TRBJ1-1; TRBD1 might be the D (6 bases). CDR1 and CDR2 (germline): LGHNT, FRNRAP. V was shortened by 4 bases and J by 0 bases, with 6 bases between the two germline ends. The CDR3 sequence is 13 residues long. The CDR3 spells CASGSGVNTEAFF. The DNA of the CDR3 is TGTGCTAGTGGTTCAGGGGTGAACACTGAAGCTTTCTTT.

The chain joins TRBV10-2 to TRBJ1-2, with D maybe TRBD1 (5 bases). CDR1 is WSHSY, CDR2 SAAADI, per germline. V lost 3 bases and J 8 bases, leaving 10 bases between the germline ends. The length of the CDR3 is 12 residues. The CDR3 here is CASSDGASGYTF. As DNA, the CDR3 is TGCGCCAGCAGTGATGGGGCTTCCGGCTACACCTTC.

The chain combines TRBV11-1 with TRBJ2-7; TRBD1 might be the D (5 bases). CDR3 size: 15 residues. V shed 2 bases and J shed 0 bases, with 11 bases lying between them. The germline V gene encodes CDR1 SGHAT and CDR2 FQDESV (reference sequence). CDR3 protein: CASSLTLGRSYEQYF. CDR3 bases: TGTGCCAGCAGCTTAACGTTGGGGCGCTCCTACGAGCAGTACTTC. The whole variable domain, remainder taken from reference TRBV11-1 and TRBJ2-7, is EAEVAQSPRYKITEKSQAVAFWCDPISGHATLYWYRQILGQGPELLVQFQDESVVDDSQLPKDRFSAERLKGVDSTLKIQPAELGDSAMYLCASSLTLGRSYEQYFGPGTRLTVT.

J is TRBJ2-7 and V is TRBV6-5; 8 bases are shared with TRBD1. Germline V CDR1 and CDR2: MNHEY, SVGAGI. The CDR3 spans 16 residues. The V and J ends lost 0 bases and 1 base, in that order; junction bases with no gene match: 5. CDR3 sequence reads: CASSYSGDRLSYEQYF. The DNA for the CDR3 is TGTGCCAGCAGTTACTCAGGGGACAGGCTTTCCTACGAGCAGTACTTC.

The rearrangement joins TRBV25-1 to TRBJ1-3; no clear D gene. The CDR3 has 15 amino acids. Trimming cost V 8 bases and J 0 bases, with 14 bases left between them. CDR1 MGHDK and CDR2 SYGVNS come from the germline V gene. CDR3 nucleotides: TGTGCCAGCCACCCGGGAGGGCTCTCTGGAAACACCATATATTTT. Amino acid sequence: CASHPGGLSGNTIYF.

The V call is TRBV9, the J call TRBJ1-2; the D is unclear. Germline CDR1 reads SGDLS; CDR2 reads YYNGEE. The V end was cut by 3 bases, the J end by 3 bases, with 15 bases between. The CDR3 loop spans 15 amino acids. The DNA for the CDR3 is TGTGCCAGCAGCGGGTCAGGCGAGGGCGACTATGGCTACACCTTC. This gives the protein CASSGSGEGDYGYTF.

V is TRBV5-1 and J is TRBJ1-3; 7 bases line up with TRBD1. Trimming removed 4 bases from V and 0 bases from J; junction bases left unmatched: 7. Germline CDR1 SGHRS, CDR2 YFSETQ. The CDR3 totals 16 residues. The CDR3 DNA follows: TGCGCCAGCAGCGCCGGGACAGCTTCCTCTGGAAACACCATATATTTT. It specifies CASSAGTASSGNTIYF. The complete variable domain, with remaining parts taken from reference TRBV5-1 and TRBJ1-3, reads KAGVTQTPRYLIKTRGQQVTLSCSPISGHRSVSWYQQTPGQGLQFLFEYFSETQRNKGNFPGRFSGRQFSNSRSEMNVSTLELGDSALYLCASSAGTASSGNTIYFGEGSWLTVV.